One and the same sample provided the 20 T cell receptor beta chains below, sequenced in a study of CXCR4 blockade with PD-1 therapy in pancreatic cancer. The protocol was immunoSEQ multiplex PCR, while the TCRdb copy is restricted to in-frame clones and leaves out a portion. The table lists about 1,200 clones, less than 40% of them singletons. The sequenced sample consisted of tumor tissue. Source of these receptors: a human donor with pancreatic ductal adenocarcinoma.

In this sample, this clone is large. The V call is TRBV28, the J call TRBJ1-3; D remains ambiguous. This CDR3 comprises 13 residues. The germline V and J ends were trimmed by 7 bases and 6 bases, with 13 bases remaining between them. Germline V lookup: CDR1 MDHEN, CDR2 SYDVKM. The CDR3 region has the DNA TGTGCCAGCACGGTCTCCCCAGAAAACACCATATATTTT. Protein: CASTVSPENTIYF. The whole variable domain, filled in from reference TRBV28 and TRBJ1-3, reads DVKVTQSSRYLVKRTGEKVFLECVQDMDHENMFWYRQDPGLGLRLIYFSYDVKMKEKGDIPEGYSVSREKKERFSLILESASTNQTSMYLCASTVSPENTIYFGEGSWLTVV.

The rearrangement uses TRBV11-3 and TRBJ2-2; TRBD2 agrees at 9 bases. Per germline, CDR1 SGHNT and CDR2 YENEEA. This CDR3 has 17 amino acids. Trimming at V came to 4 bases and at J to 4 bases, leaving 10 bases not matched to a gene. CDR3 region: CASSSSRLAGSTGELFF. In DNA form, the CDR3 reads TGTGCCAGCAGCTCCTCCCGGCTAGCGGGGAGCACCGGGGAGCTGTTTTTT.

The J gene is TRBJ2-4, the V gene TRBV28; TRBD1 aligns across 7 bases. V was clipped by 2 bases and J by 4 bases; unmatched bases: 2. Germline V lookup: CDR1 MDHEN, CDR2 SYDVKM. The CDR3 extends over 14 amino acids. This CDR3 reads CASSLGQAKNIQYF. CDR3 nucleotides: TGTGCCAGCAGTTTAGGACAGGCGAAAAACATTCAGTACTTC.

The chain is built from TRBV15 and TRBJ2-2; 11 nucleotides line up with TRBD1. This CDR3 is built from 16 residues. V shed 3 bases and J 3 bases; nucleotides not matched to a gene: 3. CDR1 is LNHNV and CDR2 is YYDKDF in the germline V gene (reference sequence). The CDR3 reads CATSSPGQGDTGELFF. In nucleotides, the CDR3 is TGTGCCACCAGCAGCCCGGGACAGGGGGACACCGGGGAGCTGTTTTTT.

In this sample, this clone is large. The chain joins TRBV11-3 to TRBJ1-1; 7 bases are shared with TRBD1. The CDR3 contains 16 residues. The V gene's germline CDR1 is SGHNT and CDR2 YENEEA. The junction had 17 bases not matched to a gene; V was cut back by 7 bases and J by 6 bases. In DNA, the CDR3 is TGTGCCAGCACCATCAGAAAGGGACAGAACAAAGCTGAAGCTTTCTTT. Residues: CASTIRKGQNKAEAFF.

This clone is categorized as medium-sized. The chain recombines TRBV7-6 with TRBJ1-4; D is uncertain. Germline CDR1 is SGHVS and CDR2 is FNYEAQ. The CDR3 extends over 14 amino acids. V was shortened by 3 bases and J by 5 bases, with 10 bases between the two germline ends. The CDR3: CASSLTDPNEKLFF. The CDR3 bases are TGTGCCAGCAGCTTGACGGACCCGAATGAAAAACTGTTTTTT. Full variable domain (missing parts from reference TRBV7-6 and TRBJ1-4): GAGVSQSPRYKVTKRGQDVALRCDPISGHVSLYWYRQALGQGPEFLTYFNYEAQQDKSGLPNDRFSAERPEGSISTLTIQRTEQRDSAMYRCASSLTDPNEKLFFGSGTQLSVL.

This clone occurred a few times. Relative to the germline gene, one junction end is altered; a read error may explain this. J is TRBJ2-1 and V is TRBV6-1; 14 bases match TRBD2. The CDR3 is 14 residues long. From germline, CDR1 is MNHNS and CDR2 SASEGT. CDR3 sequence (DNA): TGTGCCATCAGTGAAGGGACTAGCGGGAGTGAGCAGTTCTTC. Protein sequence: CAISEGTSGSEQFF.

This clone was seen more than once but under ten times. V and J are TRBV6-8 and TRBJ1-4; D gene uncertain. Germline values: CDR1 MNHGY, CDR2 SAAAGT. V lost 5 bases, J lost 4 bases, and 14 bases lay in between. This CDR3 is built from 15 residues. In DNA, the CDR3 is TGTGCCAGCAGTGTTAGTTACGGCTATAATGAAAAACTGTTTTTT. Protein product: CASSVSYGYNEKLFF.

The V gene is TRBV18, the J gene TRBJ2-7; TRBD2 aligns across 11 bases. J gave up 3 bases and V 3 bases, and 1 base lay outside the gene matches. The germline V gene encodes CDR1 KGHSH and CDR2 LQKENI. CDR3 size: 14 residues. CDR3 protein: CASSPSGGGYEQYF. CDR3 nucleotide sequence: TGTGCCAGCTCACCTAGCGGGGGGGGCTACGAGCAGTACTTC. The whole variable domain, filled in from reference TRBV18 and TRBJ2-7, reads NAGVMQNPRHLVRRRGQEARLRCSPMKGHSHVYWYRQLPEEGLKFMVYLQKENIIDESGMPKERFSAEFPKEGPSILRIQQVVRGDSAAYFCASSPSGGGYEQYFGPGTRLTVT.

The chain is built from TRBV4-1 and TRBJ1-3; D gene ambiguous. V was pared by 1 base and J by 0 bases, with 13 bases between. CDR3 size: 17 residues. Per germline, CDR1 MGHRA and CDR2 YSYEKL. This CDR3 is CASSQVLSPSSGNTIYF. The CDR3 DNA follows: TGCGCCAGCAGCCAAGTGCTAAGCCCGAGCTCTGGAAACACCATATATTTT.

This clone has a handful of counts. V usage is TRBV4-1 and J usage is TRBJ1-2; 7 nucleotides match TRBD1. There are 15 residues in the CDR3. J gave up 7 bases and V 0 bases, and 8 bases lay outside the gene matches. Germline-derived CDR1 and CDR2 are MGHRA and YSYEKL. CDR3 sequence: CASSQDETGRVGYTF. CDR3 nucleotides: TGCGCCAGCAGCCAAGATGAGACAGGGAGGGTTGGCTACACCTTC.

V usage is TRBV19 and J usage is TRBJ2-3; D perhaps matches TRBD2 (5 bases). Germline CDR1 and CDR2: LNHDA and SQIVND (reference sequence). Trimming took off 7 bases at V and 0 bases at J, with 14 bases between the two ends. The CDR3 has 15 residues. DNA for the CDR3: TGTGCCAGTACACGACTAACGGGGAGCACAGATACGCAGTATTTT. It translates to CASTRLTGSTDTQYF.

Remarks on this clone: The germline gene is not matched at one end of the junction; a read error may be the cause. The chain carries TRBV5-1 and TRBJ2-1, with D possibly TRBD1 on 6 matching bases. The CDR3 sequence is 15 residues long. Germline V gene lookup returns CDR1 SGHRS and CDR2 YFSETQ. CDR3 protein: CTSSFGSTTGNEQFF. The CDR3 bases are TGCACCAGCAGCTTCGGTTCCACTACAGGGAATGAGCAGTTCTTC.

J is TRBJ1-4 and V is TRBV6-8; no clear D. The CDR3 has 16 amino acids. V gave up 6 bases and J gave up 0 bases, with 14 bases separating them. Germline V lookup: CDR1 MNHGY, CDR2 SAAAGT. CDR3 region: CASSGGRGATNEKLFF. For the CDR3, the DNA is TGTGCCAGCAGCGGAGGACGGGGTGCAACTAATGAAAAACTGTTTTTT.

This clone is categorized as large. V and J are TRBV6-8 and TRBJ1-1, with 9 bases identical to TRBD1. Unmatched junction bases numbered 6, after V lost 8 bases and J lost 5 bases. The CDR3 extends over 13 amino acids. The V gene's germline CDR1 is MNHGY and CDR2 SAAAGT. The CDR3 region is CASAKQGATEAFF. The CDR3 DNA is TGTGCCAGCGCCAAACAGGGGGCTACTGAAGCTTTCTTT.

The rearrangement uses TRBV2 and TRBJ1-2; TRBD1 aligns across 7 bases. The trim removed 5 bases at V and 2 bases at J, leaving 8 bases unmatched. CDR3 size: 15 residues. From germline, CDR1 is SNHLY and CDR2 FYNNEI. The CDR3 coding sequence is TGTGCCAGCAGTATCGGACAGGCGGGAAACTATGGCTACACCTTC. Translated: CASSIGQAGNYGYTF.

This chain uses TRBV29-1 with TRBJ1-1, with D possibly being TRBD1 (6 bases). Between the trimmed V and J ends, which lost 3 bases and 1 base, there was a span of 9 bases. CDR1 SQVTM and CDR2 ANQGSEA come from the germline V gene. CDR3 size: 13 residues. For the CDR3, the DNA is TGCAGCGTTGATCGGGGGGCGAACACTGAAGCTTTCTTT. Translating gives CSVDRGANTEAFF.

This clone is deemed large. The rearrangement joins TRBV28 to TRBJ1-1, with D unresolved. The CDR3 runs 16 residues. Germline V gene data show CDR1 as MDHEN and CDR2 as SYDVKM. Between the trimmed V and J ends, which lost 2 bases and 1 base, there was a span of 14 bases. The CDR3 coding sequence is TGTGCCAGCAGTTTACCTATAACAGCGGGGAACACTGAAGCTTTCTTT. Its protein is CASSLPITAGNTEAFF.

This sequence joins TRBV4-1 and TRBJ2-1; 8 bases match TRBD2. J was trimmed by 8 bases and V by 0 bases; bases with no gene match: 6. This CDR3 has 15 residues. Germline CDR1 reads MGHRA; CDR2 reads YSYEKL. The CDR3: CASSQDEERGYEQFF. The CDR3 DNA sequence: TGCGCCAGCAGCCAAGATGAGGAGCGGGGGTATGAGCAGTTCTTC.

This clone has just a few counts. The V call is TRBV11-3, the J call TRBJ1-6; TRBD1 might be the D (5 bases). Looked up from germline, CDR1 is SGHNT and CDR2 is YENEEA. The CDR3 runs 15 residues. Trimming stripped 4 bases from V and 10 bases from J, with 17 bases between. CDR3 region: CASSSQGIGRSPLHF. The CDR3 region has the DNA TGTGCCAGCAGCTCCCAGGGAATAGGGAGATCACCCCTCCACTTT.